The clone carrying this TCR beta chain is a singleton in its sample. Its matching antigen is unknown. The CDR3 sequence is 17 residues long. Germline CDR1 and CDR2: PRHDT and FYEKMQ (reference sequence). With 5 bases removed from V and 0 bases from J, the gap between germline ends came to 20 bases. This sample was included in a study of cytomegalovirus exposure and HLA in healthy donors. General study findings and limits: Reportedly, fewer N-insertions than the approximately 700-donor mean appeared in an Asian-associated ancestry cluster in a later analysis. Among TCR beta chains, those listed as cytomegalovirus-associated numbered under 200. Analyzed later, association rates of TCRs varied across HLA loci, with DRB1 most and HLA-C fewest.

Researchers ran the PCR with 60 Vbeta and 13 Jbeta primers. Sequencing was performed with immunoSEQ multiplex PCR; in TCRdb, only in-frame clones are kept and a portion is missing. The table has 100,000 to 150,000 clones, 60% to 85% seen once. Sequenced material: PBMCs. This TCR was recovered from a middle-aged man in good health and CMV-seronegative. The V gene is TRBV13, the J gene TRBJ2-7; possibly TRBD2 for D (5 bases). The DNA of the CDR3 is TGTGCCAGCAGCCCAAGGTCAGGACTCCTGAGCTCCTACGAGCAGTACTTC. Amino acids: CASSPRSGLLSSYEQYF.